The clone carrying this TCR beta chain was recorded many times. Gene-specific TRAV and TRBV primers were used for first-strand cDNA, covering alpha and beta chains. Amplification of TCRs used a constant-region primer and V-primer adapter for approximately 19 PCR cycles. mRNA, once isolated, was amplified by in vitro transcription. From the reads, TCRdb called clonotypes with MiXCR, one entry per CDR3 protein. The profile shows approximately 45,000 distinct CDR3 sequences, less than 30% of them singletons. The sample originates from a study of low-dose radiotherapy and immunotherapy resistance in tumors. About the study: The authors gave intravenous cyclophosphamide 200 mg/m2 every two weeks, one day before radiation and immunotherapy.

The time point is: after trial treatment. Regarding treatment: LDRT plus nivolumab, ipilimumab, low-dose cyclophosphamide and aspirin (RACIN trial). Material: PBMCs, obtained after low-dose radiotherapy plus immunotherapy. The TCR sequence derives from a male donor with prostate cancer.

The CDR3 region is CASSLGSTDTQYF. CDR3 nucleotides: TGTGCCAGTAGTCTAGGAAGCACAGATACGCAGTATTTT. The J gene is TRBJ2-3, the V gene TRBV19; D is unclear. Germline V CDR1 and CDR2: LNHDA, SQIVND (reference sequence). The CDR3 consists of 13 residues. Trimming removed 5 bases from V and 0 bases from J, with 6 bases in between.